Here is one T cell receptor beta chain with its context. These data are taken from a study of CD8 T cells in Susac syndrome. The CDR3 runs 14 residues. The V gene lost 6 bases and the J gene lost 1 base, with 13 bases spanning the gap. Germline CDR1 is MNHEY and CDR2 is SMNVEV (reference sequence). An input of about 0.45 to 1 ug of RNA was subjected to reverse transcription using random hexamers. Using its own MiXCR run on the immunoSEQ multiplex PCR reads, TCRdb lists one record per CDR3 protein. Here the sample spans 95,000 to 150,000 distinct CDR3 sequences, around 95% being singletons. The sequencing input was CD8+ T cells from PBMCs. The receptor comes from a human donor with Susac syndrome. The V call is TRBV27, the J call TRBJ2-7; D not certain. The CDR3 DNA follows: TGTGCCAGCAGCTCGTCCCTCAGTTCCTACGAGCAGTACTTC. Its protein product is CASSSSLSSYEQYF.